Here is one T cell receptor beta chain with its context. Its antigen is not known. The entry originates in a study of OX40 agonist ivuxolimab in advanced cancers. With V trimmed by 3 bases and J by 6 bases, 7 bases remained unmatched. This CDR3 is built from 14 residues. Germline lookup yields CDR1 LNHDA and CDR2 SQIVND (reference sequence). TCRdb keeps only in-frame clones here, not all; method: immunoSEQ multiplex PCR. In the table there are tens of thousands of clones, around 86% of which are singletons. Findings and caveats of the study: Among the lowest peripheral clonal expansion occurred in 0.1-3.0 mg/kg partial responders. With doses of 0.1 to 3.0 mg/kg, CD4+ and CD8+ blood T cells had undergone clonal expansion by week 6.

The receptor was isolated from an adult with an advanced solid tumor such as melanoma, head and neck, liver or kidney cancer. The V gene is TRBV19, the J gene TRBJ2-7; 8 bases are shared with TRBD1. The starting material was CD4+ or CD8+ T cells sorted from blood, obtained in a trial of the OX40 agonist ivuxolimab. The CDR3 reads CASSIGGQGSEQYF. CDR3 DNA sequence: TGTGCCAGTAGTATTGGCGGACAGGGAAGCGAGCAGTACTTC.